This TCR beta chain was recorded in a study of blood T cell repertoires in COVID-19. Study context: From the United States, Italy and Spain came samples of acute and convalescent COVID-19. T cells, B-cell-depleted T cells, or PBMCs supplied cDNA or gDNA.

Some clones are missing from TCRdb's copy, which holds only in-frame ones; the method was immunoSEQ multiplex PCR. The sample carries about 310,000 clones, roughly 89% recorded once. The V gene's germline CDR1 is MGHDK and CDR2 SYGVNS. V lost 2 bases and J lost 5, with 18 bases in between. The CDR3 totals 16 residues. Sequencing used PBMCs or T cells enriched from blood (not recorded which). This chain links TRBV25-1 with TRBJ2-5; unclear D gene. The TCR comes from a woman younger than 35 who had recovered from COVID-19. The CDR3 protein is CASSEGAAALRETQYF. The CDR3 DNA reads as TGTGCCAGCAGTGAAGGTGCGGCCGCTCTGAGGGAGACCCAGTACTTC.